Described below is a single TCR beta chain sequence and its context. Germline CDR1 LGHNA, CDR2 YSLEER. This CDR3 region has 16 residues. Deletions cut 0 bases from V and 1 base from J, with 9 bases between. This sample is drawn from a study of beta chain features in type 1 diabetes. As every portion of the isolated RNA was reverse transcribed, the sequencing read expressed TCRB transcripts. Regulatory, naive and central memory T cell samples averaged around 3.6 million reads. TCRdb's table, derived via immunoSEQ multiplex PCR, lists solely in-frame clones and lacks some. The sample lists under 500,000 clones; approximately 31% were seen once. Stem cell-like memory, regulatory, central memory and naive CD4+ cells were sorted via CD45RO/CCR7/CD25/CD127/CD95/CD27.

The receptor comes from a man aged 18 to 29 in good health. Sequencing input: naive CD4+ T cells from blood. J is TRBJ1-4 and V is TRBV4-3; D is unclear. The CDR3 region has the DNA TGCGCCAGCAGCCAAGATCTGTACGGAACTAATGAAAAACTGTTTTTT. This encodes CASSQDLYGTNEKLFF.